Ten or more counts support the clone carrying this T cell receptor beta chain. The antigen remains undetermined. The library attached unique molecular identifiers to individual cDNA molecules. One entry per CDR3 protein results from TCRdb running MiXCR on the RACE reads. The sample includes fewer than 80,000 distinct CDR3 sequences, around 10% seen only once; the top ten take around 6.8%. The CDR3 is made up of 14 amino acids. Germline V gene data show CDR1 as SGHVS and CDR2 as FQNEAQ. V lost 3 bases, J lost 2 bases, and 11 bases lay in between. This sample is part of a study of human T cells and chemical hapten exposure. Whole-study context: Read at 6 days, the patch tests placed 0.01% DPC on the upper back. Findings and limits, study-wide: There was alopecia in the donors, so their immune response may differ from that of healthy people.

Sample time point: patch test 2, 6 weeks after DPC sensitization. Treatment defined: therapeutic diphenylcyclopropenone sensitization with weekly scalp DPC. Source: whole blood, taken in connection with sensitization to the hapten diphenylcyclopropenone (DPC). The chain joins TRBV7-8 to TRBJ2-7; D unresolved. The source of this sequence is a woman aged 50 to 65 with alopecia areata. Some clones in this sample may be carry-over from other donors' samples. CDR3 in DNA: TGTGCCAGCAGCTTCGGACCGAGCACCTACGAGCAGTACTTC. This codes for CASSFGPSTYEQYF.